The T cell receptor beta chain described here comes from a study of early stage breast cancer tumors. Study conclusions and caveats: Enriched TCRB sequences shared across patients were mostly commonly generated sequences.

Notes on this clone: No antigen is known for it.

In germline, CDR1 is SGHTA, CDR2 FQGTGA. Trimming stripped 5 bases from V and 8 bases from J, with 18 bases between. CDR3 length: 14 residues. Each sample had two DNA replicates, about 0.52 ug blood or about 1.5 ug tissue. Repertoires were generated with immunoSEQ multiplex PCR, while TCRdb's copy carries only in-frame clones and drops some. The sample carries just over 70,000 clones, more than 65% recorded once. This clonotype was obtained from a person in their sixties or seventies with breast cancer. The chain couples TRBV7-3 to TRBJ1-2; no firm D call. The sample was blood. CDR3 sequence (DNA): TGTGCCAGCAGCCTGGACCCGGTCGGGAACGGCTACACCTTC. Translated, it gives CASSLDPVGNGYTF.